This paragraph covers one T cell receptor (beta chain) sequence. Its antigen is undetermined. This CDR3 is 17 amino acids long. Trimming at V came to 0 bases and at J to 2 bases, leaving 7 bases not matched to a gene. CDR1 is SGDLS, CDR2 YYNGEE, per germline. The source of the sample is a study of shared clonotypes between healthy human individuals. For the study at large: Used for every donor were three CD4 naive, three CD4 memory, two CD8 naive and one CD8 memory plate.

In the CD4+ fraction, cells were divided into CD45RA+ naive and CD45RA-negative memory subsets. Using immunoSEQ multiplex PCR, the repertoire was profiled, and TCRdb retains in-frame clones only, with some absent. The sample yields millions of clones, roughly 94% seen once. Study conclusions and caveats: Only blood was sampled, and tissue TCR repertoires likely differ from blood ones.

The clonotype was recovered from a man aged 18 to 35 in good health. Sequenced input: naive CD4+ T cells sorted from blood. The subset denotes: CD45RA+ positively selected. The chain joins TRBV9 to TRBJ2-3; TRBD2 matches at 9 bases. CDR3 in amino acids: CASSVGLAGGTTDTQYF. The CDR3 bases are TGTGCCAGCAGCGTAGGGTTGGCGGGGGGGACCACAGATACGCAGTATTTT. Filled out from reference TRBV9 and TRBJ2-3, the complete variable domain reads DSGVTQTPKHLITATGQRVTLRCSPRSGDLSVYWYQQSLDQGLQFLIQYYNGEERAKGNILERFSAQQFPDLHSELNLSSLELGDSALYFCASSVGLAGGTTDTQYFGPGTRLTVL.